The following is a TCR beta chain sequence with its context. The antigen remains unidentified. The time point: baseline, week 1 (first vaccination visit). Sample treatment: pre-vaccination baseline after standard-of-care therapy. This specimen comes from a study of a mutant IDH1 vaccine in newly diagnosed glioma. At the level of the study: Most had both radiotherapy and temozolomide beforehand; others had only one.

Study results and caveats: Vaccination elicited immune responses in roughly 93% of patients.

Produced via immunoSEQ multiplex PCR; TCRdb's table is partial and in-frame only. The sample includes 20,000 to 30,000 clones, approximately 90% of them seen just once. This clonotype was sampled from a man aged 30-40 years with glioma. The sample in question was PBMCs, obtained from a glioma patient treated with radiotherapy, temozolomide or both.

CDR3 residues: CASSPQSLGQPQHF. CDR3 sequence (DNA): TGTGCCAGCTCACCACAAAGTTTGGGACAGCCCCAGCATTTT. This chain uses TRBV18 with TRBJ1-5; D ambiguous. The CDR3 contains 14 residues. The germline V and J ends were trimmed by 1 base and 7 bases, with 11 bases remaining between them. Germline assignment: CDR1 KGHSH and CDR2 LQKENI.